Below are 30 T cell receptor beta chains sequenced from a single sample in a study of CD8+CD57+ T cells in acquired aplastic anemia. The study profiled TCR beta VDJ and CDR3 using genomic DNA as template. TCRdb reprocessed the reads with MiXCR, giving one entry per CDR3 protein. Here the sample spans some 180,000 distinct CDR3 sequences, roughly half being singletons. The sequencing input was sorted CD4+, CD8+, or CD8+CD57+ T cells (not recorded which) from PBMCs. All receptors come from a human donor in good health.

The rearrangement joins TRBV6-1 to TRBJ1-3, with D maybe TRBD1 (6 bases). Germline V lookup: CDR1 MNHNS, CDR2 SASEGT. With 8 bases removed from V and 8 bases from J, the gap between germline ends came to 22 bases. CDR3 size: 15 residues. CDR3 protein: CASSQQGVAKDTIYF. The CDR3 region has the DNA TGTGCCAGCTCACAACAGGGTGTTGCGAAGGACACCATATATTTT.

This clonotype was seen repeatedly, ten times or more. The gene calls are TRBV6-1 and TRBJ2-7, with TRBD2 identical over 10 bases. V was clipped by 5 bases and J by 3 bases; unmatched bases: 7. This CDR3 has 15 amino acids. CDR1 and CDR2 (germline): MNHNS, SASEGT. The CDR3 protein is CASSPLLAGNYEQYF. CDR3 nucleotide sequence: TGTGCCAGCAGTCCCCTACTAGCGGGAAACTACGAGCAGTACTTC.

Ten or more counts support this clonotype. The rearrangement uses TRBV19 and TRBJ2-2; 8 bases are shared with TRBD2. Germline V gene lookup returns CDR1 LNHDA and CDR2 SQIVND (reference sequence). V was pared by 5 bases and J by 2 bases, with 13 bases of the junction left unmatched. CDR3 length: 18 amino acids. CDR3 region: CASSAKIRSGSNTGELFF. DNA of the CDR3: TGTGCCAGTAGTGCCAAAATTCGGAGCGGGAGCAACACCGGGGAGCTGTTTTTT.

The sample holds many counts of this clonotype. The V gene is TRBV15, the J gene TRBJ2-7; D is undetermined. The V end lost 3 bases, the J end lost 3 bases, and 6 bases lay between the germline ends. This CDR3 is 12 amino acids long. Germline V gives CDR1 LNHNV, CDR2 YYDKDF (reference sequence). DNA for the CDR3: TGTGCCACCAGCAGGGATCACTACGAGCAGTACTTC. This encodes CATSRDHYEQYF.

This clonotype turned up a few times. The chain employs TRBV5-4 and TRBJ2-1; TRBD2 aligns across 8 bases. CDR1 is SGHNT and CDR2 is YYREEE in the germline V gene (reference sequence). The trim removed 6 bases at V and 0 bases at J, leaving 2 bases unmatched. The CDR3 is 14 amino acids. CDR3 DNA: TGTGCCAGCAATGCGGGGGGCTCCTACAATGAGCAGTTCTTC. Translation gives CASNAGGSYNEQFF.

This clonotype showed up just a few times. This chain joins TRBV3-1 and TRBJ1-6; 11 bases map to TRBD1. V lost 4 bases to trimming and J lost 9 bases; unmatched junction nucleotides: 5. This CDR3 spans 15 amino acids. Germline CDR1 LGHDT, CDR2 YNNKEL (reference sequence). The CDR3 sequence: CASSLRDRGVSPLHF. CDR3 in DNA: TGTGCCAGCAGCCTCCGGGACAGGGGGGTTTCACCCCTCCACTTT.

The chain combines TRBV5-4 with TRBJ2-5; 7 bases fit TRBD2. CDR1 and CDR2 (germline): SGHNT, YYREEE (reference sequence). There are 14 residues in the CDR3. Trimming removed 3 bases from V and 4 bases from J; junction bases left unmatched: 6. The CDR3 DNA is TGTGCCAGCAGCTACCCTAGCGGAGGAGAGACCCAGTACTTC. It codes for CASSYPSGGETQYF.

This clonotype was counted between two and nine times. An end of the junction does not agree with germline; a read error may underlie this. This chain links TRBV5-1 with TRBJ1-1; D possibly corresponds to TRBD1 (5 bases). The CDR3 is 15 amino acids. The germline V gene encodes CDR1 SGHRS and CDR2 YFSETQ. CDR3 residues: CANSPSPGRNTEAFF. The CDR3 DNA is TGCGCCAACAGCCCCAGCCCGGGACGAAACACTGAAGCTTTCTTT.

The gene calls are TRBV29-1 and TRBJ1-5, with TRBD1 matching over 9 bases. Trimming at V came to 6 bases and at J to 3 bases, leaving 9 bases not matched to a gene. Germline-derived CDR1 and CDR2 are SQVTM and ANQGSEA. CDR3 length equals 15 residues. This chain's CDR3 is CSVVFGTGFNQPQHF. Written as DNA, the CDR3 is TGCAGCGTCGTGTTCGGGACAGGGTTCAATCAGCCCCAGCATTTT.

This clonotype was counted many times. This sequence joins TRBV20-1 and TRBJ2-7; unclear D gene. The CDR3 spans 15 residues. Germline CDR1 reads DFQATT; CDR2 reads SNEGSKA (reference sequence). V was pared by 0 bases and J by 7 bases, with 19 bases between. The CDR3 nucleotides read TGCAGTGCTAGAGATGTAGTAGCTCGCATGGGTGAGCAGTACTTC. This gives the protein CSARDVVARMGEQYF.

Ten or more counts support this clonotype. The rearrangement joins TRBV5-1 to TRBJ2-3; TRBD1 might be the D (6 bases). In germline, CDR1 is SGHRS, CDR2 YFSETQ. The CDR3 length is 14 residues. Trimming took off 0 bases at V and 5 bases at J, with 10 bases between the two ends. The CDR3: CASSLDRAGDTQYF. CDR3 bases: TGCGCCAGCAGCTTGGACAGGGCGGGAGATACGCAGTATTTT.

In DNA, the CDR3 is TGTGCCAGCAGCTTAGAGCACAGGGGGCTCTATGGCTACACCTTC. Its protein is CASSLEHRGLYGYTF. V usage is TRBV7-2 and J usage is TRBJ1-2; 9 bases are shared with TRBD1. V shed 1 base, J shed 4 bases, and the junction held 4 bases outside the gene matches. Germline V gene data show CDR1 as SGHTA and CDR2 as FQGNSA. There are 15 residues in the CDR3. Using reference TRBV7-2 and TRBJ1-2 for the parts outside the CDR3, the full variable domain is GAGVSQSPSNKVTEKGKDVELRCDPISGHTALYWYRQSLGQGLEFLIYFQGNSAPDKSGLPSDRFSAERTGGSVSTLTIQRTQQEDSAVYLCASSLEHRGLYGYTFGSGTRLTVV.

As regards this clonotype: The junction does not match germline at one end; this may be a read error. The chain employs TRBV12-3 or TRBV12-4 and TRBJ2-2; 8 nucleotides align to TRBD1. The CDR3 totals 14 residues. As DNA, the CDR3 is TGTGCCAGCAGTAGACAGGGGAACGCCGGGGAGCTGTTTTTT. It specifies CASSRQGNAGELFF.

This clonotype was detected many times. The chain couples TRBV6-5 to TRBJ1-2; D unclear. V lost 4 bases, J lost 10 bases, and 10 bases lay in between. This CDR3 spans 11 amino acids. CDR1 MNHEY and CDR2 SVGAGI come from the germline V gene. The CDR3, as DNA: TGTGCCAGCAGTTCCTATTTTGACTACACCTTC. Translating gives CASSSYFDYTF.

This rearrangement joins TRBV28 to TRBJ1-2; weak D call: TRBD1 (5 bases). Germline loops: CDR1 MDHEN, CDR2 SYDVKM. The CDR3 spans 15 residues. V was cut by 3 bases and J by 8 bases, with 19 bases left in between. DNA of the CDR3: TGTGCCAGCAGTTTGGGGGGGGGGACCCCACAGGGCTACACCTTC. The encoded protein is CASSLGGGTPQGYTF.

The CDR3 DNA is TGTGCCACCCACGAGGGAAAGGGTTTGAGGGAAAACGAGCAGTACTTC. Protein: CATHEGKGLRENEQYF. The chain has TRBV24-1 and TRBJ2-7; maybe TRBD2 (5 bases). V shed 9 bases and J shed 5 bases, with 25 bases lying between them. Germline V gives CDR1 KGHDR, CDR2 SFDVKD. This CDR3 has 16 residues.

This sequence joins TRBV15 and TRBJ1-3; D is unresolved. Trimming took 5 bases from V and 0 from J, leaving 14 bases between them. In germline, CDR1 is LNHNV, CDR2 YYDKDF (reference sequence). The CDR3 runs to 16 residues. CDR3 protein: CATSGLWALSGNTIYF. CDR3 sequence (DNA): TGTGCCACCAGCGGCCTCTGGGCCCTCTCTGGAAACACCATATATTTT.

A word on this clonotype: The junction shows a germline mismatch at one end, possibly a read error. V and J are TRBV24-1 and TRBJ2-1; 12 bases match TRBD2. Germline V lookup: CDR1 KGHDR, CDR2 SFDVKD. This CDR3 is 14 amino acids long. This CDR3 reads CSARVLAGGDEQFF. The CDR3 coding sequence is TGCAGTGCTAGAGTACTAGCGGGGGGCGATGAGCAGTTCTTC.

This clonotype has ten or more counts. The chain employs TRBV5-1 and TRBJ2-6; D not certain. CDR1 is SGHRS and CDR2 is YFSETQ in the germline V gene. V gave up 7 bases and J gave up 2 bases, with 10 bases separating them. The CDR3 consists of 14 residues. CDR3 sequence (DNA): TGCGCCAGCTCACCTATCCCTGGGGCCAACGTCCTGACTTTC. Amino acid sequence: CASSPIPGANVLTF. Full variable domain (outside the CDR3, taken from reference TRBV5-1 and TRBJ2-6): KAGVTQTPRYLIKTRGQQVTLSCSPISGHRSVSWYQQTPGQGLQFLFEYFSETQRNKGNFPGRFSGRQFSNSRSEMNVSTLELGDSALYLCASSPIPGANVLTFGAGSRLTVL.

As to this clonotype: Relative to the germline gene, one junction end is altered; a read error may explain this. This chain joins TRBV20-1 and TRBJ2-3; 13 bases map to TRBD2. CDR3 size: 13 residues. CDR1 is DFQATT, CDR2 SNEGSKA, per germline (reference sequence). The CDR3 nucleotides are TGCAGTACTAGCGGGGGGGCTATGGATACGCAGTATTTT. This translates into CSTSGGAMDTQYF.

The V gene is TRBV6-2 or TRBV6-3, the J gene TRBJ2-6, with no clear D. Trimming shortened V by 8 bases and J by 2 bases, and 10 bases separated the two germline ends. The CDR3 covers 14 residues. The germline V gene has CDR1 MNHEY and CDR2 SVGEGT. The CDR3 loop is CASCFIAGANVLTF. Written as DNA, the CDR3 is TGTGCCAGCTGTTTCATTGCTGGGGCCAACGTCCTGACTTTC.

This clonotype was recorded once. A read error may be the cause here, since a much bigger clone is one base away. Because it lacks the conserved phenylalanine or tryptophan at the end, this CDR3 is likely a read error. V is TRBV4-2 and J is TRBJ2-1; 11 nucleotides agree with TRBD2. The CDR3 consists of 17 residues. Germline CDR1 is LGHNA and CDR2 is YNFKEQ. The trim removed 5 bases at V and 9 bases at J, leaving 15 bases unmatched. As DNA, the CDR3 is TGTGCCAGCAGCGACGGAGTAGCGGGGGGGCAAGGTGGTGAGCAGTTCCTC. Translating it yields CASSDGVAGGQGGEQFL.

This clonotype was seen repeatedly, ten times or more. The rearrangement joins TRBV19 to TRBJ2-1, with TRBD1 identical over 10 bases. With V trimmed by 3 bases and J by 7 bases, 6 bases remained unmatched. The germline V gene encodes CDR1 LNHDA and CDR2 SQIVND (reference sequence). This CDR3 has 15 residues. The CDR3 reads CASSMGTGEANEQFF. The CDR3 DNA sequence: TGTGCCAGTAGTATGGGGACAGGGGAGGCGAATGAGCAGTTCTTC.

This chain uses TRBV7-8 with TRBJ1-5; 7 bases agree with TRBD1. CDR1 is SGHVS and CDR2 is FQNEAQ in the germline V gene. V lost 0 bases and J lost 8; bases outside the gene matches: 4. This CDR3 contains 14 residues. The CDR3 spells CASSLANRGEPQHF. CDR3 nucleotides: TGTGCCAGCAGCTTAGCGAACAGGGGTGAGCCCCAGCATTTT.

The J gene is TRBJ2-3, the V gene TRBV24-1; D may be TRBD1 (5 bases). Germline V CDR1 and CDR2: KGHDR, SFDVKD. The V end was cut by 3 bases, the J end by 2 bases, with 14 bases between. This CDR3 is built from 16 residues. The CDR3 protein is CATSDQGAQDTDTQYF. Here the CDR3 DNA reads TGTGCCACCAGTGATCAAGGGGCGCAAGACACAGATACGCAGTATTTT.

This clonotype has at least ten counts. This chain links TRBV12-3 or TRBV12-4 with TRBJ1-4, with a possible D match to TRBD1 (5 bases). V lost 6 bases and J lost 0, with 11 bases in between. The CDR3 length is 15 residues. CDR3 sequence (DNA): TGTGCCAGCAGACTGGGACTCTCAACTAATGAAAAACTGTTTTTT. It codes for CASRLGLSTNEKLFF.

There are a few counts of this clonotype. The rearrangement uses TRBV10-3 and TRBJ1-4, with TRBD1 matching over 9 bases. Germline V gene lookup returns CDR1 ENHRY and CDR2 SYGVKD. CDR3 length: 15 residues. V lost 5 bases and J lost 5; bases outside the gene matches: 6. This CDR3 reads CAISPSGTGNEKLFF. In nucleotides, the CDR3 is TGTGCCATCAGTCCCTCCGGGACAGGGAATGAAAAACTGTTTTTT.

The chain is built from TRBV7-8 and TRBJ2-7; tentatively, D is TRBD2 (5 bases). The V end was cut by 5 bases, the J end by 4 bases, with 21 bases between. The germline V gene encodes CDR1 SGHVS and CDR2 FQNEAQ. The CDR3 consists of 16 residues. The CDR3 DNA sequence: TGTGCCAGCAGCACCAGGACTTTCTCTTCGGATTACGAGCAGTACTTC. Translation gives CASSTRTFSSDYEQYF.

This chain links TRBV9 with TRBJ1-1; D is unclear. V lost 5 bases to trimming and J lost 7 bases, with 6 bases between them. Per the germline V gene, CDR1 is SGDLS and CDR2 is YYNGEE. This CDR3 has 10 residues. CDR3 bases: TGTGCCAGCAGGAGGCATGAAGCTTTCTTT. Translating it yields CASRRHEAFF.

At least ten counts were recorded for this clonotype. The chain joins TRBV7-8 to TRBJ2-5, with unresolved D. Germline V lookup: CDR1 SGHVS, CDR2 FQNEAQ. Trimming pared 0 bases from V and 3 bases from J, leaving 14 bases between. This CDR3 spans 16 amino acids. CDR3 coding DNA: TGTGCCAGCAGCTTAGCCCCTGGTAGCAAAAAAGAGACCCAGTACTTC. Translation gives CASSLAPGSKKETQYF.